This T cell receptor (beta chain) was sequenced for a study of cytomegalovirus exposure and HLA in healthy donors. This clone was counted once. The antigen remains undetermined. General observations from the study: As was reported, the classifier diagnosed cytomegalovirus status with high specificity and sensitivity.

Measured with immunoSEQ multiplex PCR; TCRdb has only the in-frame clones, and not every one. The sample lists under 75,000 clones, around four fifths seen once, with less than 3% in the top ten. Germline loops: CDR1 SGHVS, CDR2 FQNEAQ. The CDR3 has 17 residues. Trimming removed 1 base at V and 0 bases at J, with 13 bases between. This sequence joins TRBV7-8 and TRBJ2-1, with TRBD2 as a possible D gene (6 bases). The sample consisted of PBMCs. The TCR was taken from a young man in good health and CMV-seronegative. This chain's CDR3 is CASSLGGGDPSYNEQFF. The CDR3 DNA is TGTGCCAGCAGCTTAGGGGGCGGGGATCCCTCCTACAATGAGCAGTTCTTC.